This T cell receptor beta chain is from a study of shared clonotypes between healthy human individuals. Study information: CD4 naive and CD4 memory each took three plates per donor, while CD8 naive took two and CD8 memory one. Study-level findings and limits: Genetic and exposure-history diversity was limited by the small donor number. Shared clonotypes: about 5% naive CD4, 3.5% to 4% naive CD8, 2.3% memory CD4, 0.4% to 0.5% memory CD8.

This CDR3 contains 14 residues. Germline loops: CDR1 MNHEY, CDR2 SVGAGI. V shed 10 bases, J shed 4 bases, and the junction held 11 bases outside the gene matches. Researchers partitioned CD4+ cells into CD45RA+ naive and CD45RA-negative memory subsets. Profiled with immunoSEQ multiplex PCR; TCRdb holds only in-frame clones, not every one. The data show roughly 1,500,000 clones, 95% to 99% seen once. This clone is a singleton in its sample. What it binds is not known. Input material: naive CD4+ T cells sorted from blood. Subset reported: CD45RA+ positively selected. This TCR was sampled from a man under 40 in good health. This rearrangement joins TRBV6-5 to TRBJ1-1, with 8 bases matching TRBD1. The CDR3 sequence: CATKARGRLTEAFF. In nucleotides, the CDR3 is TGTGCCACCAAAGCCAGGGGGCGTCTCACTGAAGCTTTCTTT.